This T cell receptor beta chain was sequenced during a study of T cells after yellow fever vaccination. This clonotype was counted at least ten times. The CDR3 has 16 residues. Germline V lookup: CDR1 MGHRA, CDR2 YSYEKL. V shed 0 bases and J shed 5 bases, with 15 bases lying between them. Using its own MiXCR run on the 5' RACE reads, TCRdb lists one record per CDR3 protein. The table shows 50,000 or so distinct CDR3 sequences, with approximately 7% occurring only once. The specimen comprised CD8+ T cells sorted from PBMCs, sampled roughly 15 days after the first yellow fever vaccination. The clonotype originates from a man aged 18 to 30 who received the YFV17D yellow fever vaccine. The rearrangement links TRBV4-1 to TRBJ2-3, with D perhaps assigned TRBD1 or TRBD2 (6 bases each). In DNA form, the CDR3 reads TGCGCCAGCAGCCAAGAAGGAGGGGGGCTGGAAGATACGCAGTATTTT. It codes for CASSQEGGGLEDTQYF.